The clone carrying this T cell receptor (beta chain) is a singleton in its sample. How the authors handled the data: Researchers report that nucleated cell counts were estimated from reference gene primer amplification. Only in-frame clones appear in the TCRdb table, and some are missing; sequencing was by immunoSEQ multiplex PCR. V and J calls and clone size are copied from that table; D and trimming were computed from the DNA. The repertoire includes tens of thousands of clones, roughly 80% of them detected once, and approximately 64% sits in the top ten. This sample was taken from a study of blood T cell repertoires in COVID-19. On the study more broadly: Acute and convalescent COVID-19 samples came from the United States, Italy and Spain.

This CDR3 spans 14 amino acids. The germline gives CDR1 SGHDT, CDR2 YYEEEE. The ends were cut back, 4 bases at V and 7 bases at J, with 17 bases in the middle. Material: peripheral blood. The chain links TRBV5-6 to TRBJ1-2; D is perhaps TRBD1 (5 bases). This TCR came from a woman of 80 years or more with acute or convalescent COVID-19. CDR3 sequence reads: CASSGARDLIGYTF. The CDR3 coding sequence is TGTGCCAGCAGCGGGGCACGGGACTTGATTGGCTACACCTTC.